This T cell receptor beta chain came from a study of PD-L1 blockade in urothelial cancer. Study context: Patients had undergone 0 to 3 prior chemotherapy regimens. Blood samples had a median of approximately 140,000 T cells, some 83,000 unique TCRs, and clonality approximately 0.08.

Only in-frame clones appear in the TCRdb table, and some are missing; sequencing was by immunoSEQ multiplex PCR. Found here are more than 12,000 clones, roughly 90% of them singletons; the top ten hold roughly 15%. This clone has just one count. V dropped 5 bases and J dropped 3; count of bases not matched to a gene: 12. Germline CDR1 MGHRA, CDR2 YSYEKL. The CDR3 is 17 residues long. The rearrangement joins TRBV4-1 to TRBJ1-1; 10 bases agree with TRBD1. The specimen comprised PBMCs, sampled around atezolizumab (anti-PD-L1) treatment. This receptor was taken from a man aged 70-80 years with urothelial cancer. As DNA, the CDR3 is TGCGCCAGCAGCTTAGACCGGGACAGGGGTCTCGACACTGAAGCTTTCTTT. Translation: CASSLDRDRGLDTEAFF.